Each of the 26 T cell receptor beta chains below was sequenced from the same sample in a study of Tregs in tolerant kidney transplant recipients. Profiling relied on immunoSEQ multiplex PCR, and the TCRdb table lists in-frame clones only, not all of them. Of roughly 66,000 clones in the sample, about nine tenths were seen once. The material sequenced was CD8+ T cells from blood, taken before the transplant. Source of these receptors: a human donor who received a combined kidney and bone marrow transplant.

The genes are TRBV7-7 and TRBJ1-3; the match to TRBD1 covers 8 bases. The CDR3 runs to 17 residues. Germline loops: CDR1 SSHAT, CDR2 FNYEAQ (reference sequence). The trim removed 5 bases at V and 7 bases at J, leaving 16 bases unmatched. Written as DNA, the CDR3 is TGTGCCAGCAGCCCGAGCCGAGGACAGGGAATGGGGAACACCATATATTTT. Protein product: CASSPSRGQGMGNTIYF.

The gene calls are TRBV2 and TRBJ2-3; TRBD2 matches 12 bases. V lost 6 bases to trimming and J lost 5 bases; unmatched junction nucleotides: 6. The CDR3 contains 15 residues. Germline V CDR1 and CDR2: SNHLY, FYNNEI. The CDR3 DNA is TGTGCCAGCAGCCAGACTAGCGGGAGTGGAGATACGCAGTATTTT. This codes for CASSQTSGSGDTQYF.

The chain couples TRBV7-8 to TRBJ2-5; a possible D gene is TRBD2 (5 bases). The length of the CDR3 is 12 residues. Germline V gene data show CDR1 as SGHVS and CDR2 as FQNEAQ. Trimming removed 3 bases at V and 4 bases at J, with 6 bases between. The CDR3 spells CASSLGRETQYF. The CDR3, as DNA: TGTGCCAGCAGCTTGGGGAGAGAGACCCAGTACTTC.

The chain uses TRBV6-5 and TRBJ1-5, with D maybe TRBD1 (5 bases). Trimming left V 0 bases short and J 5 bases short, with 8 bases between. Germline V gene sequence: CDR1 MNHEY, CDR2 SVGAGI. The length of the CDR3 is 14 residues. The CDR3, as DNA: TGTGCCAGCAGTTACTCGAAGGGGTATCAGCCCCAGCATTTT. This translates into CASSYSKGYQPQHF.

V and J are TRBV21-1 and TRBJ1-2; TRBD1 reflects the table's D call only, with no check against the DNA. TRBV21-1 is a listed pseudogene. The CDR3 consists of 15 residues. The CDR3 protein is CASSKDPDSNYGYTF. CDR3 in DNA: TGTGCCAGCAGCAAAGACCCGGACAGCAACTATGGCTACACCTTC.

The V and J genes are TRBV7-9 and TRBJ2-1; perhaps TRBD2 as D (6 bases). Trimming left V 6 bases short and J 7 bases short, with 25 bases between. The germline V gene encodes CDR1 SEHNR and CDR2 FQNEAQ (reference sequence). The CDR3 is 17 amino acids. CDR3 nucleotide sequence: TGTGCCAGCAGTCCCCACACCCGGCTAGCGAAGTTTAATGAGCAGTTCTTC. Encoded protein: CASSPHTRLAKFNEQFF.

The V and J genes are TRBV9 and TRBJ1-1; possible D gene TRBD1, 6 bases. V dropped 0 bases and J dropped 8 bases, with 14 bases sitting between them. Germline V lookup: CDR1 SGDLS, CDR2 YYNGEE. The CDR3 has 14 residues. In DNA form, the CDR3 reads TGTGCCAGCAGCGTAGTTGGGGGCGCTCCCGAAGCTTTCTTT. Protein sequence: CASSVVGGAPEAFF.

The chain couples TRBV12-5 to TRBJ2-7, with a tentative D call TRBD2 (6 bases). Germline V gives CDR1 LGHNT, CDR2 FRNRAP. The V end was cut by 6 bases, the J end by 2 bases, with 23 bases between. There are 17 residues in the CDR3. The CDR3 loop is CASGSLRGASATYEQYF. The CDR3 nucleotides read TGTGCTAGTGGGTCCCTCCGTGGGGCTAGCGCGACCTACGAGCAGTACTTC.

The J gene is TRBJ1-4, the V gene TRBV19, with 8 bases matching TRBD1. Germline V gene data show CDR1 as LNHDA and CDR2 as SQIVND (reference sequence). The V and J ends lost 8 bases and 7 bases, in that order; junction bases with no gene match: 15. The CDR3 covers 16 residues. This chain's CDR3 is CASSGTGKNPGEKLFF. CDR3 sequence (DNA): TGTGCCAGTTCCGGGACAGGAAAGAATCCGGGTGAAAAACTGTTTTTT. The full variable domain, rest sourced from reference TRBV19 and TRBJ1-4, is DGGITQSPKYLFRKEGQNVTLSCEQNLNHDAMYWYRQDPGQGLRLIYYSQIVNDFQKGDIAEGYSVSREKKESFPLTVTSAQKNPTAFYLCASSGTGKNPGEKLFFGSGTQLSVL.

CDR3 region: CASSSGLRGVVTETQYF. The DNA of the CDR3 is TGTGCCAGCAGCTCGGGTCTCAGGGGGGTTGTCACAGAGACCCAGTACTTC. The rearrangement joins TRBV13 to TRBJ2-5; D possibly corresponds to TRBD1 (7 bases). Germline V gene sequence: CDR1 PRHDT, CDR2 FYEKMQ (reference sequence). Trimming took 4 bases from V and 4 from J, leaving 22 bases between them. CDR3 length: 17 amino acids.

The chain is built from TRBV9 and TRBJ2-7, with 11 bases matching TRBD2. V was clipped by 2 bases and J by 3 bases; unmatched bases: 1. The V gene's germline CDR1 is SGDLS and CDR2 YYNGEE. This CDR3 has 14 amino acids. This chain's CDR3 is CASSVGTSGYEQYF. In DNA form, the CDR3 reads TGTGCCAGCAGCGTCGGGACTAGCGGCTACGAGCAGTACTTC.

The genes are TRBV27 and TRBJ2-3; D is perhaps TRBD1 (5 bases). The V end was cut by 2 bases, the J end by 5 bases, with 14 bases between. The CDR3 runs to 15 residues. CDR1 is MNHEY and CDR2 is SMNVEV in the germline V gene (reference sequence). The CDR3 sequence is CASSLINRQIDTQYF. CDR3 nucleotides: TGTGCCAGCAGTTTAATAAATCGACAGATAGATACGCAGTATTTT.

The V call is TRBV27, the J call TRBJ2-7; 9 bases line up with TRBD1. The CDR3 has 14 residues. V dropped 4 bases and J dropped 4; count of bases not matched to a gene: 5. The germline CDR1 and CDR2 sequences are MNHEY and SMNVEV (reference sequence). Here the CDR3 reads CASSSGTGLYEQYF. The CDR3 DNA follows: TGTGCCAGCAGTTCCGGGACAGGGTTGTACGAGCAGTACTTC.

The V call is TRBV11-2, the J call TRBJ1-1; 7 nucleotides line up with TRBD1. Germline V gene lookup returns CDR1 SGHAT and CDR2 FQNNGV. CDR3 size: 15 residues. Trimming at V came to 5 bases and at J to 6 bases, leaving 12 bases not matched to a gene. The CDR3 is CASSPIGGGEAEAFF. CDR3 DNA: TGTGCCAGCAGCCCCATCGGAGGGGGCGAAGCTGAAGCTTTCTTT. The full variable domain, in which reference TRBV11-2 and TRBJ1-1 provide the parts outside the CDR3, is EAGVAQSPRYKIIEKRQSVAFWCNPISGHATLYWYQQILGQGPKLLIQFQNNGVVDDSQLPKDRFSAERLKGVDSTLKIQPAKLEDSAVYLCASSPIGGGEAEAFFGQGTRLTVV.

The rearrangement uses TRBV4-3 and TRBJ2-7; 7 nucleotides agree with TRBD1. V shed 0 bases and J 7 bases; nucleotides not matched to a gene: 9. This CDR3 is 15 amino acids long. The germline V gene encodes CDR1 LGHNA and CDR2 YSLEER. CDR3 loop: CASSQDPGQSEEQYF. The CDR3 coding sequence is TGCGCCAGCAGCCAAGACCCGGGACAGAGCGAAGAGCAGTACTTC.

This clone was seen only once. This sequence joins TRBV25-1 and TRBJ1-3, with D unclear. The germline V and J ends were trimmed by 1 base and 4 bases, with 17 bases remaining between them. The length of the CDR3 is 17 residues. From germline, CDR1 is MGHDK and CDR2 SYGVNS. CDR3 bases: TGTGCCAGCAGTGAATCTTACGAGGGTTCGAAAGGAAACACCATATATTTT. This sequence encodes CASSESYEGSKGNTIYF.

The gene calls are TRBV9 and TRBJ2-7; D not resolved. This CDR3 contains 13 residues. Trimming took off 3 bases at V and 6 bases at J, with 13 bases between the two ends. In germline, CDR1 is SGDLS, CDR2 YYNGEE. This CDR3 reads CASSAVHSGEQYF. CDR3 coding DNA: TGTGCCAGCAGCGCCGTACATTCGGGCGAGCAGTACTTC.

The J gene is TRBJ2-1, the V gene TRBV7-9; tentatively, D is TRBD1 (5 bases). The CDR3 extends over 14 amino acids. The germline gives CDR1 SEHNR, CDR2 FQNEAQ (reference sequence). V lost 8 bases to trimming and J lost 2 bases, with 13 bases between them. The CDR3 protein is CASGSGLTYNEQFF. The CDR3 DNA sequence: TGTGCCAGCGGCTCAGGGCTAACCTACAATGAGCAGTTCTTC.

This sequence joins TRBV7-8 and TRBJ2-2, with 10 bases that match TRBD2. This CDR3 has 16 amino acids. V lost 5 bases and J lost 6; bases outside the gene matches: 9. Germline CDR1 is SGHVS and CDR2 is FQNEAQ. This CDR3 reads CASSPLLAGVSGELFF. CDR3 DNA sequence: TGTGCCAGCAGCCCGTTGCTAGCGGGGGTATCCGGGGAGCTGTTTTTT.

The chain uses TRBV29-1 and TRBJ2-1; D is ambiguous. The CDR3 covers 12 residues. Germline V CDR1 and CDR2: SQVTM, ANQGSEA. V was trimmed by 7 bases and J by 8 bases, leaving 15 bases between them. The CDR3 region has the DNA TGCAGCGGCGCGGTCAATGGCGATGAGCAGTTCTTC. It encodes CSGAVNGDEQFF.

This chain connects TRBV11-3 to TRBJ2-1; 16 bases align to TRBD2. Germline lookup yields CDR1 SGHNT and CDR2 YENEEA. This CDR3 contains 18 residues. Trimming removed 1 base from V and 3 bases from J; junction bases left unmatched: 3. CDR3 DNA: TGTGCCAGCAGCTTAGGGGGACTAGCGGGAGGGTTCTACAATGAGCAGTTCTTC. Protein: CASSLGGLAGGFYNEQFF.

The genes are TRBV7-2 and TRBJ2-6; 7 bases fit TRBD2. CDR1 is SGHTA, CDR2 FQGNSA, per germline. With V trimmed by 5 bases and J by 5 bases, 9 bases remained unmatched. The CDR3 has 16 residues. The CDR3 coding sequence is TGTGCCAGCAGCCAAGCGGGGAGTCTCTGGGCCAACGTCCTGACTTTC. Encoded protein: CASSQAGSLWANVLTF.

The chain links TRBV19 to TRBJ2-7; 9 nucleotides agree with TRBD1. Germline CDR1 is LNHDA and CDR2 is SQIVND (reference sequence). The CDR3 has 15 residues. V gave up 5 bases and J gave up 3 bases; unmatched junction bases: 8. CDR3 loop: CASSPGTGSFYEQYF. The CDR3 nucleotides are TGTGCCAGTAGTCCCGGGACAGGGAGTTTCTACGAGCAGTACTTC.

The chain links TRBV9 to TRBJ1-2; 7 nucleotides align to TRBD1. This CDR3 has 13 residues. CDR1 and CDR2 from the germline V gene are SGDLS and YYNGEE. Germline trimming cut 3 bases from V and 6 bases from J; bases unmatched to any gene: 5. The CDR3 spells CASSARQGNGYTF. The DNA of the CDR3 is TGTGCCAGCAGCGCACGACAGGGCAATGGCTACACCTTC. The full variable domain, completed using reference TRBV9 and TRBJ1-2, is DSGVTQTPKHLITATGQRVTLRCSPRSGDLSVYWYQQSLDQGLQFLIQYYNGEERAKGNILERFSAQQFPDLHSELNLSSLELGDSALYFCASSARQGNGYTFGSGTRLTVV.

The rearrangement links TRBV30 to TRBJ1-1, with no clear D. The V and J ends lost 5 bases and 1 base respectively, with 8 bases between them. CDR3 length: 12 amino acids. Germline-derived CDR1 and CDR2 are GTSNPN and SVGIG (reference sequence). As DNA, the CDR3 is TGTGCCTGGTTACAGAGGAACACTGAAGCTTTCTTT. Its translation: CAWLQRNTEAFF.

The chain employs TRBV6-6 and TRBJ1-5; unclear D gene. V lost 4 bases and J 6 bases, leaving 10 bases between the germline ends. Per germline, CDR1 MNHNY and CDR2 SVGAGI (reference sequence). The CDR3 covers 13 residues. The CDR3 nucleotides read TGTGCCAGCAGTTGGGGAGTGGGTCAGCCCCAGCATTTT. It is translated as CASSWGVGQPQHF.